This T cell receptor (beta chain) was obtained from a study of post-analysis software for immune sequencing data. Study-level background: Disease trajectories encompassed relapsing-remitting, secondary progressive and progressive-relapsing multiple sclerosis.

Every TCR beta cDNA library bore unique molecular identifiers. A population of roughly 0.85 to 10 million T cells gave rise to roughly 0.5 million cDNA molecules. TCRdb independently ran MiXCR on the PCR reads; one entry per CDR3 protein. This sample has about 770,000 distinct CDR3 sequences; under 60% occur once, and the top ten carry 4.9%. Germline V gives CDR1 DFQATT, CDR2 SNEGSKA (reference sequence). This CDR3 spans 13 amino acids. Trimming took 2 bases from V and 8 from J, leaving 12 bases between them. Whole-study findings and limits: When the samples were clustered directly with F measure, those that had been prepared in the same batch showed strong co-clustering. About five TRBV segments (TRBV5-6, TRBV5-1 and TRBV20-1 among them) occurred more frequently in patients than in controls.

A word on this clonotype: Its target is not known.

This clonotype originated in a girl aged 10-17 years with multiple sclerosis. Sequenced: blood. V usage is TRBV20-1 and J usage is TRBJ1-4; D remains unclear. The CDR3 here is CSARSGVGEKLFF. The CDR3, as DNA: TGCAGTGCTAGATCCGGGGTTGGAGAAAAACTGTTTTTT.